Listed below are T cell receptor beta chains from one sample, sequenced in a study of blood T cell repertoires in COVID-19. Using immunoSEQ multiplex PCR, the repertoire was profiled, and TCRdb retains in-frame clones only, with some absent. Found here are around 250,000 clones, about 85% of them singletons; the top ten hold about 6.9%. The specimen was PBMCs or T cells enriched from blood (not recorded which). The receptors were sampled from a woman aged 50 to 65 who had been exposed to COVID-19. Each CDR3 is given with its conserved first and last residue. The D gene is left open where the match is weak. Not every row has a clone size; where given, it reads once, few, many or a size class.

J gene: TRBJ1-1; clone size: once; D gene: -; V gene: TRBV12-5; CDR3 protein: CASGSLTEAFF; CDR3 DNA: TGTGCTAGTGGTTCCCTCACTGAAGCTTTCTTT
J gene: TRBJ2-7; clone size: -; D gene: TRBD2; V gene: TRBV10-3; CDR3 protein: CAIGGTSGYEQYF; CDR3 DNA: TGTGCCATCGGGGGAACTAGCGGGTACGAGCAGTACTTC
J gene: TRBJ1-2; clone size: few; D gene: -; V gene: TRBV3-1/TRBV3-2; CDR3 protein: CASSPRANYGYTF; CDR3 DNA: TGTGCCAGCAGCCCGAGGGCTAACTATGGCTACACCTTC
J gene: TRBJ1-1; clone size: -; D gene: -; V gene: TRBV13; CDR3 protein: CASSQKGKGTEAFF; CDR3 DNA: TGTGCCAGCAGCCAAAAGGGGAAAGGCACTGAAGCTTTCTTT
J gene: TRBJ2-3; clone size: -; D gene: -; V gene: TRBV21-1; CDR3 protein: CASSKGDRGGDTQYF; CDR3 DNA: TGTGCCAGCAGCAAAGGGGACAGGGGGGGAGATACGCAGTATTTT
J gene: TRBJ1-3; clone size: many; D gene: -; V gene: TRBV29-1; CDR3 protein: CSVVAASSGNTIYF; CDR3 DNA: TGCAGCGTTGTGGCCGCAAGCTCTGGAAACACCATATATTTT
J gene: TRBJ2-2; clone size: few; D gene: -; V gene: TRBV11-2; CDR3 protein: CASSLRSGSNTGELFF; CDR3 DNA: TGTGCCAGCAGCTTACGATCCGGGTCGAACACCGGGGAGCTGTTTTTT
J gene: TRBJ1-6; clone size: once; D gene: -; V gene: TRBV12-3/TRBV12-4; CDR3 protein: CASKRRASPLHF; CDR3 DNA: TGTGCCAGCAAGAGGAGGGCCTCACCCCTCCACTTT
J gene: TRBJ1-1; clone size: -; D gene: TRBD1; V gene: TRBV9; CDR3 protein: CASSVEGAWPTEAFF; CDR3 DNA: TGTGCCAGCAGCGTGGAGGGGGCCTGGCCCACTGAAGCTTTCTTT
J gene: TRBJ1-3; clone size: -; D gene: -; V gene: TRBV18; CDR3 protein: CASSPIREGNTIYF; CDR3 DNA: TGTGCCAGCTCACCGATCAGGGAAGGAAACACCATATATTTT
J gene: TRBJ1-1; clone size: -; D gene: -; V gene: TRBV5-4; CDR3 protein: CASSHLMVNGDTEAFF; CDR3 DNA: TGTGCCAGCAGCCACTTAATGGTGAACGGGGACACTGAAGCTTTCTTT
J gene: TRBJ1-1; clone size: -; D gene: TRBD1; V gene: TRBV12-5; CDR3 protein: CASAINRQGLNTEAFF; CDR3 DNA: TGTGCTAGTGCCATCAATCGACAGGGACTGAACACTGAAGCTTTCTTT
J gene: TRBJ2-5; clone size: -; D gene: -; V gene: TRBV6-5; CDR3 protein: CASEPGQETQYF; CDR3 DNA: TGTGCCAGCGAACCGGGGCAAGAGACCCAGTACTTC
J gene: TRBJ1-2; clone size: -; D gene: -; V gene: TRBV7-9; CDR3 protein: CASSQGSGGYGYTF; CDR3 DNA: TGTGCCAGCAGCCAGGGGTCGGGGGGCTATGGCTACACCTTC
J gene: TRBJ2-2; clone size: -; D gene: -; V gene: TRBV27; CDR3 protein: CASSLYRVQDTGELFF; CDR3 DNA: TGTGCCAGCAGTTTATACAGGGTGCAGGACACCGGGGAGCTGTTTTTT
J gene: TRBJ1-2; clone size: -; D gene: -; V gene: TRBV29-1; CDR3 protein: CSVEDAAPTF; CDR3 DNA: TGCAGCGTTGAAGATGCGGCGCCGACCTTC
J gene: TRBJ2-6; clone size: -; D gene: -; V gene: TRBV11-2; CDR3 protein: CASRVLSGANVLTF; CDR3 DNA: TGTGCCAGCAGGGTCCTATCTGGGGCCAACGTCCTGACTTTC
J gene: TRBJ2-7; clone size: -; D gene: TRBD1; V gene: TRBV29-1; CDR3 protein: CSVAGTGTPYEQYF; CDR3 DNA: TGCAGCGTTGCCGGGACAGGGACCCCCTACGAGCAGTACTTC
J gene: TRBJ2-2; clone size: -; D gene: -; V gene: TRBV18; CDR3 protein: CASSPLGGNTGELFF; CDR3 DNA: TGTGCCAGCTCACCACTCGGCGGGAACACCGGGGAGCTGTTTTTT
J gene: TRBJ2-7; clone size: once; D gene: TRBD1; V gene: TRBV5-1; CDR3 protein: CASTGQDVTGEQYF; CDR3 DNA: TGCGCCAGCACCGGACAGGACGTAACTGGCGAGCAGTACTTC
J gene: TRBJ1-6; clone size: few; D gene: -; V gene: TRBV10-3; CDR3 protein: CAISEDTGNSPLHF; CDR3 DNA: TGTGCCATCAGTGAGGATACAGGGAATTCACCCCTCCACTTT
J gene: TRBJ1-3; clone size: -; D gene: -; V gene: TRBV29-1; CDR3 protein: CSVRPSGGNTIYF; CDR3 DNA: TGCAGCGTTCGCCCGTCAGGAGGAAACACCATATATTTT
J gene: TRBJ1-1; clone size: -; D gene: -; V gene: TRBV2; CDR3 protein: CASSDRGIIMNTEAFF; CDR3 DNA: TGTGCCAGCAGTGACCGGGGGATAATTATGAACACTGAAGCTTTCTTT
J gene: TRBJ1-4; clone size: -; D gene: TRBD1; V gene: TRBV19; CDR3 protein: CASNRGEKLFF; CDR3 DNA: TGTGCCAGTAACAGGGGTGAAAAACTGTTTTTT
J gene: TRBJ2-7; clone size: -; D gene: TRBD1; V gene: TRBV6-5; CDR3 protein: CASSRTGGNEQYF; CDR3 DNA: TGTGCCAGCAGTCGGACAGGGGGAAACGAGCAGTACTTC